The clone carrying this T cell receptor (beta chain) was seen a few times. Antigen unknown. This record belongs to a study of tumor and adjacent non-tumor tissue in lung cancer. Study-wide results and limits: Tumor repertoires had a smaller top 100 clone share than normal lung. Shorter survival was associated with higher TCR diversity in tumors. Tumor tissue had significantly higher TCR diversity than normal lung.

Three rounds of nested PCR, following a modified ARM-PCR protocol, produced the TCRbeta library. One entry per CDR3 protein results from TCRdb running MiXCR on the multiplex PCR reads. The table has 120,000 or so distinct CDR3 sequences, about 66% seen once. The germline V gene has CDR1 MGHDK and CDR2 SYGVNS. This CDR3 is built from 13 residues. V was shortened by 5 bases and J by 8 bases, with 13 bases between the two germline ends. RNA was extracted from bulk tissue without any cell sorting. This chain links TRBV25-1 with TRBJ2-1; D not resolved. The receptor's source is a man younger than 40 with non-small cell lung cancer. The sequenced material came from lung tumor tissue. This CDR3 is CASSKHAVDEQFF. In DNA, the CDR3 is TGTGCCAGCAGTAAGCATGCAGTCGATGAGCAGTTCTTC.